This entry lists 11 T cell receptor beta chains sequenced from one sample in a study of T and B cells in COVID-19 patients. From blood, about 240-550 ng of genomic DNA served as TRB template. TRB rearrangements were amplified by multiplex PCR with BIOMED2 TRB-A/B primers. In TCRdb, the multiplex PCR reads were re-called with MiXCR into one record per CDR3 protein. Of about 7,800 distinct CDR3 sequences in the sample, around two fifths were seen once. Sample: blood. The source of these receptors is a human donor who had recovered from COVID-19.

The J gene is TRBJ2-5, the V gene TRBV6-1; 7 bases line up with TRBD1. Losses at the gene ends were 1 base for V and 5 bases for J; bases not matched to a gene: 7. The CDR3 totals 15 residues. Germline CDR1 and CDR2: MNHNS and SASEGT. CDR3 loop: CASSEGTGRRETQYF. The CDR3 region has the DNA TGTGCCAGCAGTGAAGGGACAGGCCGGAGGGAGACCCAGTACTTC.

The chain couples TRBV29-1 to TRBJ1-1, with 10 bases aligning to TRBD1. V was pared by 2 bases and J by 4 bases, with 4 bases of the junction left unmatched. The CDR3 consists of 14 residues. Germline CDR1 and CDR2: SQVTM and ANQGSEA. The CDR3 nucleotides read TGCAGCGTTGAACCGGACAGGGGGTTCACTGAAGCTTTCTTT. Protein: CSVEPDRGFTEAFF.

V and J are TRBV29-1 and TRBJ1-2; perhaps TRBD1 as D (5 bases). The germline V gene has CDR1 SQVTM and CDR2 ANQGSEA. V was pared by 2 bases and J by 8 bases, with 9 bases between. This CDR3 comprises 11 residues. This CDR3 is CSVERDWGYTF. The CDR3 DNA reads as TGCAGCGTTGAAAGGGACTGGGGCTACACCTTC. Full variable domain (remainder filled in from reference TRBV29-1 and TRBJ1-2): SAVISQKPSRDICQRGTSLTIQCQVDSQVTMMFWYRQQPGQSLTLIATANQGSEATYESGFVIDKFPISRPNLTFSTLTVSNMSPEDSSIYLCSVERDWGYTFGSGTRLTVV.

This chain joins TRBV5-8 and TRBJ2-1; D not resolved. CDR3 length: 10 residues. Germline-derived CDR1 and CDR2 are SGHTS and YDEGEE. Trimming took off 9 bases at V and 3 bases at J, with 4 bases between the two ends. The CDR3 is CATGYNEQFF. As DNA, the CDR3 is TGTGCCACCGGCTACAATGAGCAGTTCTTC.

The rearrangement uses TRBV27 and TRBJ2-5; the match to TRBD2 covers 8 bases. The germline gives CDR1 MNHEY, CDR2 SMNVEV (reference sequence). The CDR3 contains 15 residues. Trimming took 5 bases from V and 4 from J; bases not matched to a gene: 9. CDR3 sequence (DNA): TGTGCCAGCAGTCCCCCGGGACTAGTAGGAGAGACCCAGTACTTC. This codes for CASSPPGLVGETQYF.

This chain's CDR3 is CASSYGAATLNLSYNEQFF. DNA for the CDR3: TGTGCCAGCAGTTACGGTGCGGCTACTCTAAACCTCTCCTACAATGAGCAGTTCTTC. The chain has TRBV6-2 or TRBV6-3 and TRBJ2-1; unclear D gene. From germline, CDR1 is MNHEY and CDR2 SVGEGT. Trimming pared 2 bases from V and 0 bases from J, leaving 20 bases between. CDR3 size: 19 residues.

This clonotype is labeled medium-sized (0.01 to 0.1%). V and J are TRBV30 and TRBJ2-2; no clear D. This CDR3 region has 15 residues. Trimming cost V 0 bases and J 0 bases, with 8 bases left between them. Per germline, CDR1 GTSNPN and CDR2 SVGIG (reference sequence). The CDR3 DNA is TGTGCCTGGAGTGTGGAAGCTTCGAACACCGGGGAGCTGTTTTTT. It is translated as CAWSVEASNTGELFF. Full variable domain (missing parts from reference TRBV30 and TRBJ2-2): SQTIHQWPATLVQPVGSPLSLECTVEGTSNPNLYWYRQAAGRGLQLLFYSVGIGQISSEVPQNLSASRPQDRQFILSSKKLLLSDSGFYLCAWSVEASNTGELFFGEGSRLTVL.

The genes are TRBV5-4 and TRBJ1-1, with a possible D match to TRBD1 (6 bases). Germline V gives CDR1 SGHNT, CDR2 YYREEE (reference sequence). This CDR3 is built from 14 residues. V was trimmed by 2 bases and J by 1 base, leaving 9 bases between them. The CDR3 is CASSFGGGNTEAFF. CDR3 DNA sequence: TGTGCCAGCAGCTTCGGGGGCGGGAACACTGAAGCTTTCTTT.

The J gene is TRBJ2-3, the V gene TRBV11-1, with D unresolved. V lost 6 bases and J lost 0, with 19 bases in between. The CDR3 is 17 amino acids. Per the germline V gene, CDR1 is SGHAT and CDR2 is FQDESV (reference sequence). The CDR3 DNA follows: TGTGCCAGCAGGGGATTGGGCCGATGGGTGAGCACAGATACGCAGTATTTT. Translation gives CASRGLGRWVSTDTQYF.

Only a few counts were recorded for this clonotype. V usage is TRBV19 and J usage is TRBJ1-1; D is undetermined. Looked up from germline, CDR1 is LNHDA and CDR2 is SQIVND (reference sequence). The V end lost 8 bases, the J end lost 8 bases, and 12 bases lay between the germline ends. The CDR3 is 11 residues long. CDR3 in DNA: TGTGCCAGTCGGCGAACGGTCGAAGCTTTCTTT. It specifies CASRRTVEAFF.

Only a few counts were recorded for this clonotype. The rearrangement joins TRBV6-6 to TRBJ2-2, with TRBD1 identical over 12 bases. CDR1 and CDR2 from the germline V gene are MNHNY and SVGAGI (reference sequence). V shed 6 bases, J shed 4 bases, and the junction held 12 bases outside the gene matches. This CDR3 region has 18 residues. CDR3 in DNA: TGTGCCAGCAGCGGGACAGGGGGCGCCCGCAGTCTCACCGGGGAGCTGTTTTTT. Translating gives CASSGTGGARSLTGELFF.